These T cell receptor beta chains were read from a single sample in a study of control samples from healthy donors and cancer patients. Only in-frame clones appear in the TCRdb table, and some are missing; sequencing was by immunoSEQ multiplex PCR. Here the sample spans approximately 150,000 clones, roughly 92% being singletons. Sequencing used blood. The source of these receptors is a woman aged 18-29 years in good health. The CDR3 runs from the conserved cysteine through the conserved F or W. Clone sizes are given selectively: once, few, many, or a class where the clone is expanded.

abundance | j_gene | v_gene | CDR3aa
. | TRBJ1-4 | TRBV9 | CASGGGADEKLFF
. | TRBJ1-1 | TRBV6-5 | CASSLGDRGLTEAFF
once | TRBJ2-5 | TRBV6-6 | CATTRSGGPPSETQYF
. | TRBJ2-2 | TRBV19 | CASSPPPRETGELFF
. | TRBJ2-5 | TRBV5-4 | CASSYSETQYF
. | TRBJ2-5 | TRBV19 | CASSTFDRGQETQYF
. | TRBJ1-2 | TRBV25-1 | CASSATGTVNGYTF
. | TRBJ2-7 | TRBV15 | CATSRGQGSHEQYF
. | TRBJ1-2 | TRBV19 | CASSVTGGADYGYTF
. | TRBJ2-5 | TRBV7-2 | CASSLELNLKAETQYF